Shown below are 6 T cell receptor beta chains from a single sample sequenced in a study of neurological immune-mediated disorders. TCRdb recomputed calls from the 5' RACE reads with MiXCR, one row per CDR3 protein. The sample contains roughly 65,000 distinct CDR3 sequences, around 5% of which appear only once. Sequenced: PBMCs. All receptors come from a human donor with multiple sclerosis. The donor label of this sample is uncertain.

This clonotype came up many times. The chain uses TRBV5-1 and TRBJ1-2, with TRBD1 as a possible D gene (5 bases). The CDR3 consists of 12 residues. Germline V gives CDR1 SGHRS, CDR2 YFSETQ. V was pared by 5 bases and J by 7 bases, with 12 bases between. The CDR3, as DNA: TGCGCCAGCAGTTCGGGACTCTTTGGCTACACCTTC. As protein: CASSSGLFGYTF.

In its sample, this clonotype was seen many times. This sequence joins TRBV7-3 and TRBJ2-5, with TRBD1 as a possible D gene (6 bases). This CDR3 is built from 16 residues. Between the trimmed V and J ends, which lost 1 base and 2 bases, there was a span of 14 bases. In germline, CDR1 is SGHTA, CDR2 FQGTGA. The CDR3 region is CASSLKSDSPQETQYF. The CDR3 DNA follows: TGTGCCAGCAGCTTAAAATCGGACAGTCCGCAAGAGACCCAGTACTTC.

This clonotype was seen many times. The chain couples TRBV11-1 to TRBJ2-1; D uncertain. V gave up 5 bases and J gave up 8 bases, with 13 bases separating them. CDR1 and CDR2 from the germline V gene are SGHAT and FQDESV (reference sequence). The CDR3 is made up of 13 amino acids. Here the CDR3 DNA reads TGTGCCAGCAGCCCTTTGACTTTGGATGAGCAGTTCTTC. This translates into CASSPLTLDEQFF.

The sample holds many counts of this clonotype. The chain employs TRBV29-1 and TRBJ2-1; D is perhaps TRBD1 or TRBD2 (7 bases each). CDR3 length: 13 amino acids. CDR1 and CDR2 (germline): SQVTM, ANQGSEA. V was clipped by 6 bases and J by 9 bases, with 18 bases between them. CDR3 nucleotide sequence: TGCAGCGTGGTCCAGGGGGGGATTGGTGAGCAGTTCTTC. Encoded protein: CSVVQGGIGEQFF.

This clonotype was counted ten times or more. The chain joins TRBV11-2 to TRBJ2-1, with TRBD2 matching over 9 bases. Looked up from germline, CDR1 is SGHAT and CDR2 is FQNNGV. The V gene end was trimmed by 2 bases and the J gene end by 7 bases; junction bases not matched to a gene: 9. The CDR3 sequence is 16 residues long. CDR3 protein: CASSLSTLAGLNEQFF. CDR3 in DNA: TGTGCCAGCAGCTTATCGACCCTAGCGGGGTTAAATGAGCAGTTCTTC.

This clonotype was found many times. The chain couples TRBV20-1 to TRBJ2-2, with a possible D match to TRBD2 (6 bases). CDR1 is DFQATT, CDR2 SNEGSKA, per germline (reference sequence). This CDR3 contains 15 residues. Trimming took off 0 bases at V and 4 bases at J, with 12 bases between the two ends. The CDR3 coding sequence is TGCAGTGCTAGAGATTTTGGAGGGAGCACCGGGGAGCTGTTTTTT. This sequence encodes CSARDFGGSTGELFF.